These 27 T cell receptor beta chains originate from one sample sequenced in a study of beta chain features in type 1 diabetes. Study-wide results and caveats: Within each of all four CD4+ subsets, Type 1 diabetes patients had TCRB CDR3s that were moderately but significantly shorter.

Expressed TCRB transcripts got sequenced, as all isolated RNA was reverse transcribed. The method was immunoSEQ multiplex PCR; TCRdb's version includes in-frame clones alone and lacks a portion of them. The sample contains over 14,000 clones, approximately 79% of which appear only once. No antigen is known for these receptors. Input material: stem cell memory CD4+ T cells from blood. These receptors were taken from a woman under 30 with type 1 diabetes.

The CDR3 nucleotides read TGTGCCAGCAGTGAATCAGGCGGGAGGGACCCCTACGAGCAGTACTTC. Its protein is CASSESGGRDPYEQYF. The rearrangement links TRBV25-1 to TRBJ2-7; 9 bases agree with TRBD2. There are 16 residues in the CDR3. Germline CDR1 reads MGHDK; CDR2 reads SYGVNS. J was trimmed by 2 bases and V by 1 base; bases with no gene match: 6.

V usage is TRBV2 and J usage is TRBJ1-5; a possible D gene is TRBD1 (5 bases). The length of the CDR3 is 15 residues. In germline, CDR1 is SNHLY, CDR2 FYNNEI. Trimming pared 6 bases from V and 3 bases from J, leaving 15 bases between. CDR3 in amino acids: CASRPRVGNNQPQHF. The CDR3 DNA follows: TGTGCCAGCAGGCCCAGGGTGGGGAACAATCAGCCCCAGCATTTT.

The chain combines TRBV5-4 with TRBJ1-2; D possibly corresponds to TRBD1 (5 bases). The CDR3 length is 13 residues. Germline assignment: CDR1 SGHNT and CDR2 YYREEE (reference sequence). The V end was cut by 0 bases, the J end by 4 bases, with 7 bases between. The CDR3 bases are TGTGCCAGCAGCTTGGGGGGCAGCTATGGCTACACCTTC. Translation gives CASSLGGSYGYTF.

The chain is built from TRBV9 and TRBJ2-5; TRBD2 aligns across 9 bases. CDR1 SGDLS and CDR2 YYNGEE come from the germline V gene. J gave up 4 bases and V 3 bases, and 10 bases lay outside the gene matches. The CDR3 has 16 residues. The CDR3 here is CASSGLSGSGGETQYF. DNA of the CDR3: TGTGCCAGCAGCGGCCTTAGCGGGAGCGGTGGAGAGACCCAGTACTTC.

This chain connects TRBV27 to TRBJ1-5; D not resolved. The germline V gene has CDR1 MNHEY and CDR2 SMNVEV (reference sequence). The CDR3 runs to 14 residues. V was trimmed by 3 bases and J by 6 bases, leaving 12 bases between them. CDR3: CASSFEGSGQPQHF. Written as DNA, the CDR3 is TGTGCCAGCAGTTTCGAGGGAAGCGGTCAGCCCCAGCATTTT.

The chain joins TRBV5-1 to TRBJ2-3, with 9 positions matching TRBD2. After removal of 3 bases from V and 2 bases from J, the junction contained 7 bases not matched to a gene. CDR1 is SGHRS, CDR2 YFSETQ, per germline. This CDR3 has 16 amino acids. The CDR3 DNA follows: TGCGCCAGCAGCTCTGGGGTAGCGGGAGCCACAGATACGCAGTATTTT. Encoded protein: CASSSGVAGATDTQYF.

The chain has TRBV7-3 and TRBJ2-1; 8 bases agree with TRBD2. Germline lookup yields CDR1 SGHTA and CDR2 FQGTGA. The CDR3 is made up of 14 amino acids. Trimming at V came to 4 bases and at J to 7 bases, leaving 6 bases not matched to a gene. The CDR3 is CASSSGTRINEQFF. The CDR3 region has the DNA TGTGCCAGCAGCTCCGGGACTAGGATTAATGAGCAGTTCTTC.

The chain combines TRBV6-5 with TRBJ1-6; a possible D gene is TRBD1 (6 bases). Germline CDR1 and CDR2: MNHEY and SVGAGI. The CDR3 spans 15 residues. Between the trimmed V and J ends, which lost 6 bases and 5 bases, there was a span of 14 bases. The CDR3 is CASSLQGQNNSPLHF. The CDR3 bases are TGTGCCAGCAGCCTCCAGGGGCAGAATAATTCACCCCTCCACTTT.

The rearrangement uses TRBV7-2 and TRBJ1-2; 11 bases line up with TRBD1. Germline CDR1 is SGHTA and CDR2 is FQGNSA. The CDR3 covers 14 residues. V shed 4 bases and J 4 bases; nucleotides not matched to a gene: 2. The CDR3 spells CASSWDRGVYGYTF. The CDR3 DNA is TGTGCCAGCAGCTGGGACAGGGGGGTCTATGGCTACACCTTC.

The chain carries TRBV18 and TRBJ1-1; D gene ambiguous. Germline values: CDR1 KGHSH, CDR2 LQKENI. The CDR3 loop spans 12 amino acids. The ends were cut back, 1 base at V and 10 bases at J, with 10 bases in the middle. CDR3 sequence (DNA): TGTGCCAGCTCACCACAGACCGGCGGAGCTTTCTTT. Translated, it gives CASSPQTGGAFF.

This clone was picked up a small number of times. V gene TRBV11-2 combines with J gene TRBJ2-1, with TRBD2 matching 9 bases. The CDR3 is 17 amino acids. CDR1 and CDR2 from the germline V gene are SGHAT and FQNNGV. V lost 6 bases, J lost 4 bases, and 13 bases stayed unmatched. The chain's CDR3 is CASRDWGAGGGYNEQFF. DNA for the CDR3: TGTGCCAGCAGGGACTGGGGAGCGGGAGGTGGGTACAATGAGCAGTTCTTC.

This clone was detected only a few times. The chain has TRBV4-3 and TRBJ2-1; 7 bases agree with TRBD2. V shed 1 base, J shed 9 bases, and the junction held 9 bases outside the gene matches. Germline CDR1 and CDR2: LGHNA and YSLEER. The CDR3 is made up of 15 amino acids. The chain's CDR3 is CASSQGLARGTEQFF. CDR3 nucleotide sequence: TGCGCCAGCAGCCAAGGACTAGCTAGAGGTACTGAGCAGTTCTTC.

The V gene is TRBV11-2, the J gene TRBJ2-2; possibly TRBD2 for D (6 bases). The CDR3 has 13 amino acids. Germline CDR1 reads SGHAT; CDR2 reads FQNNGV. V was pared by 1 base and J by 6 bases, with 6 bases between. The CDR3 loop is CASSLAGAGELFF. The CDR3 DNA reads TGTGCCAGCAGCTTAGCGGGGGCCGGGGAGCTGTTTTTT.

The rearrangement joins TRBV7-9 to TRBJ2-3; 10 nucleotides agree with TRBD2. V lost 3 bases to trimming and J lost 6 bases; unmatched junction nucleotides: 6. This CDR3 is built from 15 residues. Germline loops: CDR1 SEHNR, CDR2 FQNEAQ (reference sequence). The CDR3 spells CASSFGAGGPDTQYF. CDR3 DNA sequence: TGTGCCAGCAGCTTTGGAGCGGGAGGGCCGGATACGCAGTATTTT.

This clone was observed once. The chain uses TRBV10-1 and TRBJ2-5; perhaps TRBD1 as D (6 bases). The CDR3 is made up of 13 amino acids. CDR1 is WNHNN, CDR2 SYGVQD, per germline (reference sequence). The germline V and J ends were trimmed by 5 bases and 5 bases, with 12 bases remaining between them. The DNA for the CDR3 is TGCGCCAGCAGTCTACAGGGAACGGAGACCCAGTACTTC. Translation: CASSLQGTETQYF.

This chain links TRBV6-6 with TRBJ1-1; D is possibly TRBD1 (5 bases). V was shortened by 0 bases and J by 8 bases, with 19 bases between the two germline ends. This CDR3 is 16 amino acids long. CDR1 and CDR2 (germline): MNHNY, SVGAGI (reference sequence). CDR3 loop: CASSYSGGPGVPEAFF. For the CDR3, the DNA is TGTGCCAGCAGTTACTCGGGAGGTCCGGGGGTTCCCGAAGCTTTCTTT.

The DNA for the CDR3 is TGCGCCAGCAGCTCCTCGATAGCGGGCTCCTACAATGAGCAGTTCTTC. This encodes CASSSSIAGSYNEQFF. The chain combines TRBV5-1 with TRBJ2-1; TRBD2 matches at 7 bases. CDR3 length equals 16 residues. Trimming at V came to 3 bases and at J to 0 bases, leaving 6 bases not matched to a gene. Per the germline V gene, CDR1 is SGHRS and CDR2 is YFSETQ.

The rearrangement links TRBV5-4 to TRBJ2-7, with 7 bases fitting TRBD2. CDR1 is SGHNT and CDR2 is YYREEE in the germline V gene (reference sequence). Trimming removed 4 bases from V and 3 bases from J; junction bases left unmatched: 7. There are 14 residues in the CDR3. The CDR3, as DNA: TGTGCCAGCAGCCCCAGGGCGGGGGACTACGAGCAGTACTTC. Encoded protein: CASSPRAGDYEQYF.

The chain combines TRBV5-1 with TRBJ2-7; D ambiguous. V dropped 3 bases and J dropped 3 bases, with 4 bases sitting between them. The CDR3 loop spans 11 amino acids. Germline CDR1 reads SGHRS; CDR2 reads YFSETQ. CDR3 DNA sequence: TGCGCCAGCAGCTCCCACTACGAGCAGTACTTC. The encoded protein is CASSSHYEQYF.

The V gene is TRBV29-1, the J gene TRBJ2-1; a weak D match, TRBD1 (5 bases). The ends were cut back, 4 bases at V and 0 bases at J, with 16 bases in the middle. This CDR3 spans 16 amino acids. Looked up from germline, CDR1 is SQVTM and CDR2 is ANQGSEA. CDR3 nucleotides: TGCAGCGTTGTCCGTGGGGCCCCCAGCTCCTACAATGAGCAGTTCTTC. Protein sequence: CSVVRGAPSSYNEQFF.

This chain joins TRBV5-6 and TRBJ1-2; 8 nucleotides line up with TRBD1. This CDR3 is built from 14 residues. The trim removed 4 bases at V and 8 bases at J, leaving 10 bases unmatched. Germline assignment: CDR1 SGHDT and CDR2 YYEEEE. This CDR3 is CASSPAQGARGYTF. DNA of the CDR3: TGTGCCAGCAGCCCCGCCCAGGGGGCGCGGGGCTACACCTTC.

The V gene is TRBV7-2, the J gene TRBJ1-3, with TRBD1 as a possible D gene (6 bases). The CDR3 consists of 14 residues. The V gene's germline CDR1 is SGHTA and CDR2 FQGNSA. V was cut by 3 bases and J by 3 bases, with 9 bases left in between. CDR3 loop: CASSFGGRGNTIYF. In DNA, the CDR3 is TGTGCCAGCAGCTTCGGGGGGCGTGGAAACACCATATATTTT.

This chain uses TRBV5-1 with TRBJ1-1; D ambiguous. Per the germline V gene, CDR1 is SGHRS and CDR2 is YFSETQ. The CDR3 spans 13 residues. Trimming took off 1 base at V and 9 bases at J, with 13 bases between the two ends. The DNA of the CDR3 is TGCGCCAGCAGCTTGTTGAATGATGGGCAAGCTTTCTTT. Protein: CASSLLNDGQAFF.

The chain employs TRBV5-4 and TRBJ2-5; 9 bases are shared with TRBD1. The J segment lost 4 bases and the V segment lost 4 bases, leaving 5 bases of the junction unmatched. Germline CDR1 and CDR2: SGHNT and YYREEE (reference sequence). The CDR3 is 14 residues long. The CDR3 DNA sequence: TGTGCCAGCAGCACCGGACAGGGGACAGAGACCCAGTACTTC. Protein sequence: CASSTGQGTETQYF.

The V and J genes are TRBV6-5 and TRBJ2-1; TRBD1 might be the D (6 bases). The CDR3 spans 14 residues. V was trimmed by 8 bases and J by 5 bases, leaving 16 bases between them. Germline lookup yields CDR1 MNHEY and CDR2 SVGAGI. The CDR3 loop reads CASRSQGRDNEQFF. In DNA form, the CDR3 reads TGTGCCAGCCGGTCACAGGGTCGCGACAATGAGCAGTTCTTC.

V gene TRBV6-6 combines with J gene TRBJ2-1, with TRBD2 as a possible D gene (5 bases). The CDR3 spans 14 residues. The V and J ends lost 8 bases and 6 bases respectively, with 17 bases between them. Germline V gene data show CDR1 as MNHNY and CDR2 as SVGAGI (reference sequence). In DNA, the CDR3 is TGTGCCAGCCTTGCTTATCGGGCGGGCAATGAGCAGTTCTTC. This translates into CASLAYRAGNEQFF.

The CDR3 region is CAWSVLKRGRHPYEQYF. CDR3 DNA sequence: TGTGCCTGGAGTGTACTAAAGCGGGGCAGGCATCCCTACGAGCAGTACTTC. V usage is TRBV30 and J usage is TRBJ2-7; 7 bases agree with TRBD2. This CDR3 contains 17 residues. V lost 0 bases, J lost 2 bases, and 13 bases stayed unmatched. The germline V gene encodes CDR1 GTSNPN and CDR2 SVGIG (reference sequence).